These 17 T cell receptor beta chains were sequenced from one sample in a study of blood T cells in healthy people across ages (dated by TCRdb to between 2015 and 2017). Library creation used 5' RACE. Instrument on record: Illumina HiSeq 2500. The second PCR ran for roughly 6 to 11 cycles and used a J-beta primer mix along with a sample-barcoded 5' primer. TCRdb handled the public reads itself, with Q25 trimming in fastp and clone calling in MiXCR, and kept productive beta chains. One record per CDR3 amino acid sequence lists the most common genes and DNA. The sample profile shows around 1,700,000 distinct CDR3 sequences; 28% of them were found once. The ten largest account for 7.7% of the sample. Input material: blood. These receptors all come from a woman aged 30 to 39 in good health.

The CDR3 DNA follows: TGTGCCAGCAGCTTGGAGGGAGGGCCGGATGAGCAGTTCTTC. It is translated as CASSLEGGPDEQFF. This chain joins TRBV7-2 and TRBJ2-1; TRBD2 matches at 7 bases. The V and J ends lost 3 bases and 8 bases, in that order; junction bases with no gene match: 7. Germline V lookup: CDR1 SGHTA, CDR2 FQGNSA. This CDR3 has 14 residues.

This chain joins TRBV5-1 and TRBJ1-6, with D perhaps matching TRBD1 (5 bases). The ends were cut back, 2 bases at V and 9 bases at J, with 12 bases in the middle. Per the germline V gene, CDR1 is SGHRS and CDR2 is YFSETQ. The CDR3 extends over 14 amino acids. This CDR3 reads CASSFRQGSSPLHF. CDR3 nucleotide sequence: TGCGCCAGCAGCTTTAGGCAGGGTAGTTCACCCCTCCACTTT.

CDR3 loop: CASAQPGNTIYF. CDR3 DNA: TGTGCTAGTGCCCAGCCGGGAAACACCATATATTTT. The chain carries TRBV12-5 and TRBJ1-3; D ambiguous. Germline V gene sequence: CDR1 LGHNT, CDR2 FRNRAP. The CDR3 spans 12 residues. Trimming left V 7 bases short and J 4 bases short, with 8 bases between.

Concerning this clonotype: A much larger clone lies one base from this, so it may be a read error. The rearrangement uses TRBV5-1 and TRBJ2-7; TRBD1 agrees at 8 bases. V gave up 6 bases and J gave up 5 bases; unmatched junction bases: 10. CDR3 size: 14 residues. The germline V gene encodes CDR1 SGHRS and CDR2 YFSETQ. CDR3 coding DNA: TGCGCCAGCAACTCAGGACAGGGACGCGACGAGCAGTACTTC. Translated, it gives CASNSGQGRDEQYF.

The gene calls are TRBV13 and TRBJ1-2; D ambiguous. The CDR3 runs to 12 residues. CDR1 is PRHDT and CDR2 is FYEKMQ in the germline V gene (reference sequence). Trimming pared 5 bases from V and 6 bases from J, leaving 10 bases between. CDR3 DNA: TGTGCCAGCAGCAGAGCAGGAAATGGCTACACCTTC. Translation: CASSRAGNGYTF.

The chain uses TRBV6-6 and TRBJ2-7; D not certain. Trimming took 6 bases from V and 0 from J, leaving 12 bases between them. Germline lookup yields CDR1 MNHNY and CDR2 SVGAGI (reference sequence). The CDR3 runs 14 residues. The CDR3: CASSTELTSYEQYF. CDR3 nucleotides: TGTGCCAGCAGCACGGAGCTCACCTCCTACGAGCAGTACTTC.

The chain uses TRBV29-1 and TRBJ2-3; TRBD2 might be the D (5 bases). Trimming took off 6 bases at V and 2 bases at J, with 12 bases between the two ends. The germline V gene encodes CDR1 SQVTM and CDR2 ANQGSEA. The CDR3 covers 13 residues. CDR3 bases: TGCAGCGTCGAGGGTACTGCCACAGATACGCAGTATTTT. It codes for CSVEGTATDTQYF.

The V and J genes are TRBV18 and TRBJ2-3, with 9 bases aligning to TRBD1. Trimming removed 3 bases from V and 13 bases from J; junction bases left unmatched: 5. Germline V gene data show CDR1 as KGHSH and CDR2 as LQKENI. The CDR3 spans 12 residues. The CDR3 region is CASSPWGQGKYF. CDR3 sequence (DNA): TGTGCCAGCTCACCTTGGGGACAGGGAAAGTATTTT.

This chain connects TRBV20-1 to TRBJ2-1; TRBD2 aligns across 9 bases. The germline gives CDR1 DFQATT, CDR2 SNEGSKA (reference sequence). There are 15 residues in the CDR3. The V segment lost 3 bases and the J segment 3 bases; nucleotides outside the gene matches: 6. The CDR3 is CSARLSGRLYNEQFF. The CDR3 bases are TGCAGTGCTAGGCTCAGCGGGAGGCTCTACAATGAGCAGTTCTTC.

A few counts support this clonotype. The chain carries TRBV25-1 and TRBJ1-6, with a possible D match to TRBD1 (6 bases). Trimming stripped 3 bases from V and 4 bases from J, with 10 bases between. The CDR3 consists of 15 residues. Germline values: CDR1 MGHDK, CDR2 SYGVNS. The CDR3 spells CASSDIGQYNSPLHF. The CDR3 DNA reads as TGTGCCAGCAGTGATATCGGACAGTATAATTCACCCCTCCACTTT. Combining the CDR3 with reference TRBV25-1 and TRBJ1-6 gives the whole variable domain EADIYQTPRYLVIGTGKKITLECSQTMGHDKMYWYQQDPGMELHLIHYSYGVNSTEKGDLSSESTVSRIRTEHFPLTLESARPSHTSQYLCASSDIGQYNSPLHFGNGTRLTVT.

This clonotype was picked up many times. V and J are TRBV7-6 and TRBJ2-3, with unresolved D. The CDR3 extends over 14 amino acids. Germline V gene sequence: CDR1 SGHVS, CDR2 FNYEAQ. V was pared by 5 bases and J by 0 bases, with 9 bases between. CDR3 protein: CASSQMRSTDTQYF. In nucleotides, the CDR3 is TGTGCCAGCAGCCAAATGAGGAGCACAGATACGCAGTATTTT.

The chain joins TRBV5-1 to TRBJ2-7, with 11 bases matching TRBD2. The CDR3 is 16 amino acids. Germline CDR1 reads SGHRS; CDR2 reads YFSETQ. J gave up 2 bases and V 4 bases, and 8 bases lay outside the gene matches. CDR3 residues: CASSVSLAGGTYEQYF. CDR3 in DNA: TGCGCCAGCAGCGTCTCCCTAGCGGGGGGCACCTACGAGCAGTACTTC.

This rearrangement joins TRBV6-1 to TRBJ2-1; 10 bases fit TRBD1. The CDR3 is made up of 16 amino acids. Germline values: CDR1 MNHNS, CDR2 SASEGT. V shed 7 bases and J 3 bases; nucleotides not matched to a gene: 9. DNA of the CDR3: TGTGCCAGCACCCAATCCAGGACAGGGGGCTACAATGAGCAGTTCTTC. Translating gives CASTQSRTGGYNEQFF.

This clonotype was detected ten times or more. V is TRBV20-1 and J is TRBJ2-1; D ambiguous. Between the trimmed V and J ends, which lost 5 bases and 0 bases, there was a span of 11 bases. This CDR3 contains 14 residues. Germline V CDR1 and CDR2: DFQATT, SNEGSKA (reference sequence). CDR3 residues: CSASAWSSYNEQFF. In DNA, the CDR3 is TGCAGTGCTTCAGCTTGGAGCTCCTACAATGAGCAGTTCTTC.

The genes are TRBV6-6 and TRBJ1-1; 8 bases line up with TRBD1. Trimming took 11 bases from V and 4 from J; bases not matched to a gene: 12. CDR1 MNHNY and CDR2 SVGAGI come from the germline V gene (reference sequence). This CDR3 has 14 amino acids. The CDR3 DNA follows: TGTGCCGGCTTCTCGGACAGGGTAGGCACTGAAGCTTTCTTT. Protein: CAGFSDRVGTEAFF.

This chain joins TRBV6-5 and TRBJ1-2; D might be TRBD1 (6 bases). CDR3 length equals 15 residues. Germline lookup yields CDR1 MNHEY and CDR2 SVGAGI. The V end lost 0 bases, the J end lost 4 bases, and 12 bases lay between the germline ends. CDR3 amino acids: CASSYSRGAGYGYTF. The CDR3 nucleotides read TGTGCCAGCAGTTACTCGAGGGGGGCCGGCTATGGCTACACCTTC.

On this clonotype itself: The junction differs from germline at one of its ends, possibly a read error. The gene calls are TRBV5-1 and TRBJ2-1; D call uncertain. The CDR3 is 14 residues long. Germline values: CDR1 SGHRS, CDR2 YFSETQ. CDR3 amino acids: CASSLRLGGNGQFF. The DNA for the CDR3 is TGCGCCAGCAGCTTGCGTCTAGGTGGCAATGGGCAGTTCTTC.